A single sample gave rise to the 22 T cell receptor beta chains below, sequenced in a study of T cell repertoires in cytomegalovirus infection. TCRdb reanalysed the reads using MiXCR and keeps one entry per CDR3 protein. The data contain roughly 280,000 distinct CDR3 sequences, 22% of them seen just once; the ten biggest clones take up approximately 20%. No antigen is known for these receptors. The sequencing used cultured PBMCs, collected from culture after CMV antigen stimulation. All receptors come from a human donor in good health (CMV status not recorded). Some clones in this sample may be carry-over from other donors' samples.

The V and J genes are TRBV20-1 and TRBJ1-1, with D uncertain. The germline V and J ends were trimmed by 6 bases and 2 bases, with 10 bases remaining between them. The CDR3 is 12 residues long. In germline, CDR1 is DFQATT, CDR2 SNEGSKA (reference sequence). For the CDR3, the DNA is TGCAGTGCGCCGGACCACAACACTGAAGCTTTCTTT. Its translation is CSAPDHNTEAFF.

The sample holds a few counts of this clonotype. CDR3 DNA: TGTGCCAGCAGCGTGAGCGGGCACACCGGGGAGCTGTTTTTT. This gives the protein CASSVSGHTGELFF. The V call is TRBV5-5, the J call TRBJ2-2; a possible D gene is TRBD2 (6 bases). Germline CDR1 reads SGHKS; CDR2 reads YYEKEE (reference sequence). Trimming removed 4 bases at V and 3 bases at J, with 10 bases between. CDR3 length: 14 amino acids. Full variable domain (missing parts from reference TRBV5-5 and TRBJ2-2): DAGVTQSPTHLIKTRGQQVTLRCSPISGHKSVSWYQQVLGQGPQFIFQYYEKEERGRGNFPDRFSARQFPNYSSELNVNALLLGDSALYLCASSVSGHTGELFFGEGSRLTVL.

The chain has TRBV6-2 or TRBV6-3 and TRBJ2-3, with TRBD2 matching over 12 bases. Germline CDR1 and CDR2: MNHEY and SVGEGT. The V segment lost 6 bases and the J segment 4 bases; nucleotides outside the gene matches: 8. The CDR3 spans 16 residues. CDR3 DNA sequence: TGTGCCAGCAGACCCAGACTAGCGGGAGCGGCAGATACGCAGTATTTT. It codes for CASRPRLAGAADTQYF.

The chain joins TRBV6-1 to TRBJ1-4; D unresolved. V lost 6 bases to trimming and J lost 8 bases, with 7 bases between them. Germline lookup yields CDR1 MNHNS and CDR2 SASEGT. The CDR3 has 11 residues. CDR3 nucleotides: TGTGCCAGCAGACAGACGGAAAAACTGTTTTTT. Its protein product is CASRQTEKLFF.

This chain uses TRBV11-3 with TRBJ2-1; D is tentatively TRBD1 or TRBD2 (6 bases each). Germline loops: CDR1 SGHNT, CDR2 YENEEA. The CDR3 is 11 amino acids. The V gene lost 11 bases and the J gene lost 10 bases, with 15 bases spanning the gap. CDR3 bases: TGTGCCGGGGGGCGACGGGGGGAGCAGTTCTTC. Protein sequence: CAGGRRGEQFF. Full variable domain (rest looked up from reference TRBV11-3 and TRBJ2-1): EAGVVQSPRYKIIEKKQPVAFWCNPISGHNTLYWYLQNLGQGPELLIRYENEEAVDDSQLPKDRFSAERLKGVDSTLKIQPAELGDSAVYLCAGGRRGEQFFGPGTRLTVL.

This clonotype was observed a few times. The chain is built from TRBV19 and TRBJ1-2, with D possibly matching TRBD1 (6 bases). The CDR3 contains 13 residues. Germline V gene lookup returns CDR1 LNHDA and CDR2 SQIVND (reference sequence). V lost 5 bases and J lost 8, with 15 bases in between. The CDR3 region is CASSYGGARGYTF. CDR3 DNA sequence: TGTGCCAGTAGTTATGGGGGCGCCAGGGGCTACACCTTC. Full variable domain (remainder filled in from reference TRBV19 and TRBJ1-2): DGGITQSPKYLFRKEGQNVTLSCEQNLNHDAMYWYRQDPGQGLRLIYYSQIVNDFQKGDIAEGYSVSREKKESFPLTVTSAQKNPTAFYLCASSYGGARGYTFGSGTRLTVV.

This clonotype was picked up a small number of times. V is TRBV6-5 and J is TRBJ2-5; D may be TRBD1 (6 bases). Trimming removed 10 bases at V and 5 bases at J, with 17 bases between. In germline, CDR1 is MNHEY, CDR2 SVGAGI. CDR3 size: 13 residues. This chain's CDR3 is CATRDMQRETQYF. CDR3 in DNA: TGTGCCACCCGGGACATGCAGAGGGAGACCCAGTACTTC.

This clonotype appeared a few times. This sequence joins TRBV19 and TRBJ2-7; TRBD1 matches at 10 bases. J lost 3 bases, V lost 4 bases, and 9 bases had no gene match. The CDR3 consists of 16 residues. Looked up from germline, CDR1 is LNHDA and CDR2 is SQIVND (reference sequence). The CDR3 sequence is CASSTGTGAAIYEQYF. The CDR3 DNA is TGTGCCAGTAGTACCGGGACAGGGGCCGCTATCTACGAGCAGTACTTC. The full variable domain, with the rest looked up from reference TRBV19 and TRBJ2-7, is DGGITQSPKYLFRKEGQNVTLSCEQNLNHDAMYWYRQDPGQGLRLIYYSQIVNDFQKGDIAEGYSVSREKKESFPLTVTSAQKNPTAFYLCASSTGTGAAIYEQYFGPGTRLTVT.

The genes are TRBV20-1 and TRBJ2-7, with a tentative D call TRBD2 (5 bases). With 4 bases removed from V and 0 bases from J, the gap between germline ends came to 7 bases. Germline-derived CDR1 and CDR2 are DFQATT and SNEGSKA (reference sequence). The CDR3 extends over 12 amino acids. The CDR3 bases are TGCAGTGCTACCGGGATCTCCTACGAGCAGTACTTC. Its protein is CSATGISYEQYF.

The sample holds many counts of this clonotype. The chain has TRBV7-2 and TRBJ1-2, with 7 nucleotides matching TRBD1. CDR1 is SGHTA, CDR2 FQGNSA, per germline. Trimming at V came to 5 bases and at J to 4 bases, leaving 19 bases not matched to a gene. The CDR3 is made up of 18 amino acids. Written as DNA, the CDR3 is TGTGCCAGCAGCCGGAGTCGACAGGGCCAGGGCGTTAGCTATGGCTACACCTTC. It specifies CASSRSRQGQGVSYGYTF.

This clonotype was seen many times. The chain uses TRBV7-8 and TRBJ2-5, with D uncertain. Trimming shortened V by 5 bases and J by 4 bases, and 26 bases separated the two germline ends. Germline V gene lookup returns CDR1 SGHVS and CDR2 FQNEAQ. The CDR3 totals 18 residues. The CDR3 protein is CASSRLYPPIETRETQYF. The CDR3 DNA reads as TGTGCCAGCAGCCGACTTTACCCCCCCATTGAGACGCGAGAGACCCAGTACTTC.

As for this clonotype: Lacking the conserved final phenylalanine or tryptophan, this CDR3 likely reflects a read error. The V call is TRBV15, the J call TRBJ2-7, with D uncertain. Looked up from germline, CDR1 is LNHNV and CDR2 is YYDKDF (reference sequence). V was cut by 0 bases and J by 2 bases, with 8 bases left in between. This CDR3 comprises 14 residues. CDR3 in amino acids: CATSRDLGTYEQYI. The CDR3 DNA reads TGTGCCACCAGCAGAGATTTGGGGACCTACGAGCAGTACATC.

This clonotype was observed a few times. The chain carries TRBV5-1 and TRBJ2-3; D unclear. The CDR3 runs to 12 residues. Trimming took 3 bases from V and 6 from J, leaving 8 bases between them. The germline V gene has CDR1 SGHRS and CDR2 YFSETQ. Here the CDR3 DNA reads TGCGCCAGCAGCTGGACGTCCGATACGCAGTATTTT. It specifies CASSWTSDTQYF.

This clonotype was observed many times. This chain joins TRBV7-2 and TRBJ1-3, with D perhaps TRBD1 (5 bases). The CDR3 consists of 19 residues. With 5 bases removed from V and 4 bases from J, the gap between germline ends came to 27 bases. The germline V gene has CDR1 SGHTA and CDR2 FQGNSA. The CDR3 DNA follows: TGTGCCAGCAGCGCCTTCGGGTCGGGACGGAGAATGTCCGGAAACACCATATATTTT. As protein: CASSAFGSGRRMSGNTIYF.

This clonotype appeared many times. Here the CDR3 reads CASSLTISRGEQFF. CDR3 in DNA: TGTGCCAGCAGCTTAACCATCAGTCGGGGGGAGCAGTTCTTC. This chain connects TRBV7-9 to TRBJ2-1; possibly TRBD2 for D (6 bases). The V end was cut by 2 bases, the J end by 10 bases, with 15 bases between. Germline-derived CDR1 and CDR2 are SEHNR and FQNEAQ (reference sequence). The CDR3 has 14 amino acids.

This clonotype was seen many times. This sequence joins TRBV4-1 and TRBJ1-1, with unresolved D. The germline V gene encodes CDR1 MGHRA and CDR2 YSYEKL. The CDR3 has 15 residues. V was trimmed by 2 bases and J by 2 bases, leaving 12 bases between them. For the CDR3, the DNA is TGCGCCAGCAGCCAACTTAGAGGCGCTAACACTGAAGCTTTCTTT. Residues: CASSQLRGANTEAFF.

This clonotype has only a few counts. V and J are TRBV2 and TRBJ2-7; D possibly uses TRBD1 or TRBD2 (5 bases each). Germline values: CDR1 SNHLY, CDR2 FYNNEI. The CDR3 is 12 residues long. Trimming stripped 10 bases from V and 3 bases from J, with 13 bases between. This CDR3 reads CATFGAFYEQYF. The CDR3, as DNA: TGTGCCACCTTCGGGGCCTTCTACGAGCAGTACTTC.

This clonotype came up once. This chain links TRBV5-8 with TRBJ1-1; a possible D gene is TRBD1 (5 bases). V lost 2 bases and J 1 base, leaving 9 bases between the germline ends. CDR3 size: 14 residues. Germline V gene sequence: CDR1 SGHTS, CDR2 YDEGEE. The CDR3 sequence is CASSFMQGNTEAFF. The CDR3 DNA reads TGTGCCAGCAGCTTTATGCAGGGGAACACTGAAGCTTTCTTT.

The chain couples TRBV29-1 to TRBJ2-1; unclear D gene. CDR3 length: 13 residues. V gave up 5 bases and J gave up 2 bases, with 10 bases separating them. CDR1 is SQVTM, CDR2 ANQGSEA, per germline. The CDR3 sequence: CSVLAGTYNEQFF. CDR3 nucleotides: TGCAGCGTTTTGGCAGGTACCTACAATGAGCAGTTCTTC.

This clonotype came up a few times. The chain employs TRBV19 and TRBJ2-5; no firm D call. The CDR3 length is 14 residues. Trimming removed 8 bases at V and 3 bases at J, with 16 bases between. The germline V gene encodes CDR1 LNHDA and CDR2 SQIVND (reference sequence). CDR3 nucleotide sequence: TGTGCCAGTGGCCGGCGATTTGGGGAAGAGACCCAGTACTTC. Protein: CASGRRFGEETQYF.

This clonotype came up a few times. CDR3 residues: CASSIFGRASSYNEQFF. CDR3 DNA: TGTGCCAGTAGTATTTTCGGCAGGGCGAGCTCCTACAATGAGCAGTTCTTC. The J gene is TRBJ2-1, the V gene TRBV19; D may be TRBD1 (5 bases). CDR1 LNHDA and CDR2 SQIVND come from the germline V gene (reference sequence). Trimming removed 3 bases at V and 0 bases at J, with 15 bases between. The CDR3 is made up of 17 amino acids.

This clonotype was counted between two and nine times. The chain combines TRBV11-2 with TRBJ2-5; 9 bases align to TRBD1. The V gene's germline CDR1 is SGHAT and CDR2 FQNNGV. The trim removed 5 bases at V and 5 bases at J, leaving 6 bases unmatched. The CDR3 loop spans 14 amino acids. The CDR3 DNA is TGTGCCAGCAGCAGGACAGGGGCTACTGAGACCCAGTACTTC. Its translation: CASSRTGATETQYF. The whole variable domain, remainder taken from reference TRBV11-2 and TRBJ2-5, is EAGVAQSPRYKIIEKRQSVAFWCNPISGHATLYWYQQILGQGPKLLIQFQNNGVVDDSQLPKDRFSAERLKGVDSTLKIQPAKLEDSAVYLCASSRTGATETQYFGPGTRLLVL.